A single T cell receptor beta chain is shown here with its context. What was amplified from RNA transcripts were TCR beta CDR3 regions. TCR CDR3 underwent first-round RT-PCR with the HTBI primer set. TCRdb recomputed calls from the multiplex PCR reads with MiXCR, one row per CDR3 protein. The sample yields 550,000 to 800,000 distinct CDR3 sequences, 15% to 20% seen once. The CDR3 is made up of 17 amino acids. CDR1 is LNHDA, CDR2 SQIVND, per germline (reference sequence). The V end was cut by 5 bases, the J end by 3 bases, with 22 bases between. These data belong to a study of T cells in Graves' hyperthyroidism and ophthalmopathy.

Specimen: blood. The chain has TRBV19 and TRBJ1-1; D gene ambiguous. The clonotype was recovered from a man aged 50-60 years with Graves' hyperthyroidism. Here the CDR3 reads CASSRLWREQLHTEAFF. CDR3 DNA: TGTGCCAGTAGTCGATTGTGGAGGGAGCAACTACACACTGAAGCTTTCTTT. Together with reference TRBV19 and TRBJ1-1, the CDR3 gives the full variable domain: DGGITQSPKYLFRKEGQNVTLSCEQNLNHDAMYWYRQDPGQGLRLIYYSQIVNDFQKGDIAEGYSVSREKKESFPLTVTSAQKNPTAFYLCASSRLWREQLHTEAFFGQGTRLTVV.